What follows are 17 T cell receptor beta chains derived from one specimen sequenced in a study of shared clonotypes between healthy human individuals. The repertoire was sequenced with immunoSEQ multiplex PCR; TCRdb's copy has only in-frame clones and lacks some. The data show 2 million to 2.5 million clones, about 94% seen once. The specimen was naive CD4+ T cells sorted from blood. Subset specified: CD45RA+ positively selected. These receptors were collected from a young man in good health.

The V call is TRBV5-4, the J call TRBJ2-7; D is undetermined. V lost 1 base and J 1 base, leaving 12 bases between the germline ends. The CDR3 runs to 15 residues. The V gene's germline CDR1 is SGHNT and CDR2 YYREEE (reference sequence). The CDR3, as DNA: TGTGCCAGCAGCTTGAAAGGAGTAGTGTCCTACGAGCAGTACTTC. It translates to CASSLKGVVSYEQYF.

This sequence joins TRBV25-1 and TRBJ2-7, with 9 nucleotides matching TRBD1. Germline V lookup: CDR1 MGHDK, CDR2 SYGVNS. The CDR3 consists of 14 residues. V gave up 3 bases and J gave up 6 bases; unmatched junction bases: 6. CDR3: CASSEGDREGEQYF. The CDR3 DNA reads as TGTGCCAGCAGTGAGGGGGACAGGGAAGGCGAGCAGTACTTC.

DNA of the CDR3: TGTGCCAGCAGGGGACTTTACAATGAGCAGTTCTTC. As protein: CASRGLYNEQFF. The J gene is TRBJ2-1, the V gene TRBV25-1; D perhaps matches TRBD2 (6 bases). CDR3 length equals 12 residues. V was cut by 6 bases and J by 4 bases, with 7 bases left in between. Germline-derived CDR1 and CDR2 are MGHDK and SYGVNS.

The V gene is TRBV27, the J gene TRBJ2-5, with TRBD2 matching 11 bases. CDR1 MNHEY and CDR2 SMNVEV come from the germline V gene (reference sequence). V lost 6 bases, J lost 4 bases, and 7 bases stayed unmatched. The CDR3 has 15 amino acids. The CDR3 coding sequence is TGTGCCAGCAGAGCCGGGACTAGCGGCCGAGAGACCCAGTACTTC. Translating gives CASRAGTSGRETQYF.

J is TRBJ1-4 and V is TRBV30, with 8 bases identical to TRBD1. Germline CDR1 is GTSNPN and CDR2 is SVGIG (reference sequence). The CDR3 consists of 15 residues. V was clipped by 0 bases and J by 8 bases; unmatched bases: 8. The CDR3 here is CAWSVYRGSREKLFF. The CDR3 DNA reads TGTGCCTGGAGTGTATACAGGGGGTCACGGGAAAAACTGTTTTTT.

The sample holds one count of this clone. The chain is built from TRBV30 and TRBJ1-3; D gene ambiguous. The CDR3 extends over 13 amino acids. Looked up from germline, CDR1 is GTSNPN and CDR2 is SVGIG (reference sequence). The V and J ends lost 4 bases and 0 bases respectively, with 7 bases between them. The CDR3 region is CAWMAGSGNTIYF. The CDR3 DNA is TGTGCCTGGATGGCCGGCTCTGGAAACACCATATATTTT.

This rearrangement joins TRBV7-3 to TRBJ2-3; 10 bases are a match to TRBD2. The V gene's germline CDR1 is SGHTA and CDR2 FQGTGA. This CDR3 contains 18 residues. Trimming cost V 3 bases and J 4 bases; bases outside gene matches: 13. For the CDR3, the DNA is TGTGCCAGCAGCTTCTCTCCCTCCAGCGGGGGGGCGTCAGATACGCAGTATTTT. Its protein product is CASSFSPSSGGASDTQYF.

V usage is TRBV7-9 and J usage is TRBJ2-5; 8 nucleotides align to TRBD2. Losses at the gene ends were 3 bases for V and 1 base for J; bases not matched to a gene: 7. This CDR3 has 16 residues. CDR1 SEHNR and CDR2 FQNEAQ come from the germline V gene (reference sequence). The CDR3 loop is CASSFGLATLQETQYF. As DNA, the CDR3 is TGTGCCAGCAGCTTCGGACTAGCAACCCTCCAAGAGACCCAGTACTTC.

The table lists this clone with a count of one. This chain uses TRBV28 with TRBJ1-2; D unresolved. CDR1 and CDR2 (germline): MDHEN, SYDVKM. There are 15 residues in the CDR3. V lost 4 bases, J lost 3 bases, and 15 bases lay in between. The CDR3 region has the DNA TGTGCCAGCAGTTCCCACGAGCCCGGATACTATGGCTACACCTTC. Translated: CASSSHEPGYYGYTF.

The gene calls are TRBV4-3 and TRBJ1-3; 7 bases are a match to TRBD1. The V segment lost 1 base and the J segment 6 bases; nucleotides outside the gene matches: 6. There are 15 residues in the CDR3. Germline V gene lookup returns CDR1 LGHNA and CDR2 YSLEER. CDR3 loop: CASSQGQGRENTIYF. The CDR3 bases are TGCGCCAGCAGCCAAGGACAGGGAAGGGAAAACACCATATATTTT.

The chain combines TRBV5-1 with TRBJ2-1; possible D gene TRBD2, 6 bases. Trimming took 5 bases from V and 5 from J, leaving 14 bases between them. The CDR3 sequence is 14 residues long. The germline V gene encodes CDR1 SGHRS and CDR2 YFSETQ. CDR3 bases: TGCGCCAGCAGGTCGGGGGTTTCCGACAATGAGCAGTTCTTC. This codes for CASRSGVSDNEQFF.

The genes are TRBV6-1 and TRBJ2-7, with TRBD2 identical over 7 bases. Germline CDR1 MNHNS, CDR2 SASEGT. The V and J ends lost 8 bases and 2 bases, in that order; junction bases with no gene match: 6. CDR3 size: 13 residues. For the CDR3, the DNA is TGTGCCAGCGAAAAGGGGACTACCTACGAGCAGTACTTC. It yields the protein CASEKGTTYEQYF.

The chain couples TRBV19 to TRBJ1-6; 9 bases fit TRBD1. CDR1 and CDR2 (germline): LNHDA, SQIVND (reference sequence). V trimming: 1 base; J trimming: 8 bases; junction bases outside the gene matches: 6. There are 16 residues in the CDR3. The DNA for the CDR3 is TGTGCCAGTAGTATAGTTACAGGGGGCGCAGATTCACCCCTCCACTTT. Amino acids: CASSIVTGGADSPLHF.

The chain uses TRBV6-6 and TRBJ2-3; the match to TRBD2 covers 10 bases. The germline gives CDR1 MNHNY, CDR2 SVGAGI (reference sequence). V lost 6 bases to trimming and J lost 2 bases; unmatched junction nucleotides: 8. There are 16 residues in the CDR3. The CDR3 DNA is TGTGCCAGCAGCCCGGGACTAGCGTGGGACACAGATACGCAGTATTTT. This translates into CASSPGLAWDTDTQYF.

The genes are TRBV30 and TRBJ2-3; the match to TRBD1 covers 7 bases. The germline V gene has CDR1 GTSNPN and CDR2 SVGIG (reference sequence). The CDR3 runs to 14 residues. V lost 7 bases and J lost 2; bases outside the gene matches: 9. The CDR3 region is CAFLGTDNTDTQYF. The CDR3 DNA is TGTGCCTTCCTTGGGACAGACAACACAGATACGCAGTATTTT.

The V gene is TRBV11-1, the J gene TRBJ1-1; perhaps TRBD1 as D (6 bases). Trimming shortened V by 0 bases and J by 5 bases, and 16 bases separated the two germline ends. Germline CDR1 reads SGHAT; CDR2 reads FQDESV (reference sequence). This CDR3 spans 16 amino acids. CDR3 residues: CASSLAGASRGTEAFF. For the CDR3, the DNA is TGTGCCAGCAGCTTAGCGGGGGCCAGTAGGGGGACTGAAGCTTTCTTT.

The chain couples TRBV13 to TRBJ1-1; 8 bases fit TRBD1. CDR1 is PRHDT and CDR2 is FYEKMQ in the germline V gene (reference sequence). Losses at the gene ends were 5 bases for V and 4 bases for J; bases not matched to a gene: 15. The CDR3 extends over 17 amino acids. In DNA, the CDR3 is TGTGCCAGCAGCACCCGGGACAGGCTACTCCCACCCACTGAAGCTTTCTTT. Translating gives CASSTRDRLLPPTEAFF.